A single TCR beta chain is shown here with its context. V lost 2 bases and J lost 7, with 3 bases in between. CDR1 MDHEN and CDR2 SYDVKM come from the germline V gene. This CDR3 is built from 11 residues. This sample stems from a study of blood T cell repertoires in COVID-19. Overall study context: The analysed material was cDNA or gDNA that came from T cells, B-cell-depleted T cells, or PBMCs.

The table came from immunoSEQ multiplex PCR; TCRdb's copy has only in-frame clones and leaves some out. The data show about 120,000 clones, about 89% seen once. Sequenced input: peripheral blood. The gene calls are TRBV28 and TRBJ1-5; D is ambiguous. This sequence originates from a woman aged 65 to 85 with acute or convalescent COVID-19. The CDR3 DNA sequence: TGTGCCAGCAGTTTACGGCAGCCCCAGCATTTT. Residues: CASSLRQPQHF.